This T cell receptor beta chain was profiled in a study of T cells after yellow fever vaccination. Overall study: Some fractions had low cell numbers, and these were prepared with SMART-Seq v4 Ultra Low Input. Study conclusions and caveats: Detected again after the booster were most primary-vaccination clones, at about 96% CD4 and about 90% CD8. Among all clonotypes, a small share was observed in both CD4 and CD8 compartments.

The sample holds many counts of this clonotype. The target antigen is unknown. Germline lookup yields CDR1 LGHNA and CDR2 YNFKEQ. J gave up 4 bases and V 0 bases, and 5 bases lay outside the gene matches. The CDR3 loop spans 15 amino acids. A 5'RACE template-switching step, the method used to make TCR cDNA, added a universal primer site and UMIs. TCRdb recomputed calls from the 5' RACE reads with MiXCR, one row per CDR3 protein. The sample carries approximately 240,000 distinct CDR3 sequences, around 3.5% recorded once. This chain joins TRBV4-2 and TRBJ1-2, with 7 nucleotides matching TRBD1. This specimen was PBMCs, taken 15 days after the yellow fever booster vaccination. This sequence was found in a man between 18 and 29 years old who received the YFV17D yellow fever vaccine. In DNA, the CDR3 is TGTGCCAGCAGCCAAGAGGGGTCAGGGGGCTATGGCTACACCTTC. It is translated as CASSQEGSGGYGYTF.